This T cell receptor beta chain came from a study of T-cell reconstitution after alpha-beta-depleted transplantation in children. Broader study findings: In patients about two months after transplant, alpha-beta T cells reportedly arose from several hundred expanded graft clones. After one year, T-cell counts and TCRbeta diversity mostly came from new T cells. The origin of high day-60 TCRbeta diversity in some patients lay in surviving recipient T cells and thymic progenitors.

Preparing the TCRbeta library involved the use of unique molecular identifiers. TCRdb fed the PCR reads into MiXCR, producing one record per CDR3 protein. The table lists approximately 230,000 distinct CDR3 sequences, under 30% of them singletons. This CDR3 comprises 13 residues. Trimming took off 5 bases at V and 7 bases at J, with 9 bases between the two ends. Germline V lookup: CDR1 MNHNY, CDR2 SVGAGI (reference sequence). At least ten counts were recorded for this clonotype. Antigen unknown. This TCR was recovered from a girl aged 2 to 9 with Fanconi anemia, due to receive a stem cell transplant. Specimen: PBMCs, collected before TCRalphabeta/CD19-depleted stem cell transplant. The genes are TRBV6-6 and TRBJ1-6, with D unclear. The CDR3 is CASSNGPNSPLHF. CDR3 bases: TGTGCCAGCAGTAACGGACCGAATTCACCCCTCCACTTT.